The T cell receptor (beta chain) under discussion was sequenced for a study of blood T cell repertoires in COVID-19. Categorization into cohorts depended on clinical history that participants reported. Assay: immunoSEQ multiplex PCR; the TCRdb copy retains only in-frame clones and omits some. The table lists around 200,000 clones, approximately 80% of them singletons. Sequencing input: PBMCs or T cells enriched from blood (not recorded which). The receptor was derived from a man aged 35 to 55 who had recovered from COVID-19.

The CDR3 sequence is CATQIDGGNQPQHF. CDR3 coding DNA: TGTGCCACGCAGATCGACGGAGGAAATCAGCCCCAGCATTTT. The V and J genes are TRBV21-1 and TRBJ1-5. TRBV21-1 is recorded as a pseudogene. The CDR3 loop spans 14 amino acids.